Listed below are T cell receptor beta chains from one sample, sequenced in a study of low-dose radiotherapy and immunotherapy resistance in tumors. Using its own MiXCR run on the reads, TCRdb lists one record per CDR3 protein. The sample lists approximately 84,000 distinct CDR3 sequences; about a sixth were seen once. Specimen: PBMCs, collected after low-dose radiotherapy plus immunotherapy. All receptors come from a male donor with prostate cancer. CDR3s include the opening cysteine and the closing phenylalanine or tryptophan. The D gene is left open where the match is weak. Some rows have no size entry. The others give once, few or many, or a class for an expanded clone.

V gene	clone size	J gene	D gene	CDR3 protein
TRBV5-1	many	TRBJ2-1	-	CASSLETASYNEQFF
TRBV6-2/TRBV6-3	many	TRBJ1-2	-	CASSWTQVNYGYTF
TRBV7-2	many	TRBJ2-2	-	CASSFVGAGELFF
TRBV28	many	TRBJ2-3	TRBD2	CASSLSPSGTASDTQYF
TRBV28	-	TRBJ2-7	TRBD1	CASSSAAGGRQYF
TRBV29-1	many	TRBJ2-7	TRBD1	CSVELPPGTGGEQYF
TRBV6-5	many	TRBJ1-3	-	CASRPDSSGNTIYF
TRBV5-4	many	TRBJ2-6	-	CASSWGDGGGSGANVLTF
TRBV7-9	many	TRBJ1-4	-	CASSLGRTSATNEKLFF
TRBV21-1	many	TRBJ2-7	-	CASSKGRVGSGEQYF
TRBV6-2/TRBV6-3	many	TRBJ2-1	TRBD1	CASSVQGAANRGVRRDNEQFF
TRBV5-1	many	TRBJ2-1	-	CASSAEGSGPYNEQFF
TRBV29-1	many	TRBJ1-5	-	CSVAGANQPQHF
TRBV4-2	many	TRBJ2-7	TRBD2	CASSQESGASGGYEQYF
TRBV7-2	many	TRBJ2-7	TRBD2	CASSLAGGIYEQYF
TRBV9	many	TRBJ2-1	-	CASSAGSQGPAYNEQFF
TRBV4-2	many	TRBJ2-5	TRBD2	CASSQGTSGLQETQYF
TRBV5-1	many	TRBJ2-3	TRBD1	CASSPQGDTQYF
TRBV7-6	many	TRBJ2-1	TRBD2	CASSLVALAGGNEQFF
TRBV29-1	many	TRBJ1-1	-	CSVDEDFTEAFF
TRBV7-9	many	TRBJ2-1	TRBD2	CASSLPPRLAGGRNEQFF
TRBV25-1	many	TRBJ2-5	TRBD2	CASSEPGTSGSGTQYF
TRBV28	many	TRBJ2-7	-	CASENAYEQYF
TRBV29-1	many	TRBJ1-5	-	CSVAENSNQPQHF
TRBV5-1	many	TRBJ2-7	-	CASSLDRSAYEQYF
TRBV12-3/TRBV12-4	many	TRBJ2-7	-	CASSLGLSYEQYF
TRBV6-2/TRBV6-3	-	TRBJ1-5	-	CASTQSGVFQPQHF
TRBV29-1	many	TRBJ2-5	-	CSVVRGLQETQYF
TRBV30	many	TRBJ2-7	TRBD2	CAWSRLAGDYEQYF
TRBV24-1	once	TRBJ2-1	-	CATSETGNYNEQFF
TRBV11-2	many	TRBJ1-1	-	CASSFYTEAFF
TRBV18	many	TRBJ2-1	TRBD2	CASSRLLGLAAGYNEQFF
TRBV6-2/TRBV6-3	many	TRBJ1-1	-	CASSRVMNTEAFF
TRBV3-1	many	TRBJ2-6	TRBD1	CASSPTGVGANVLTF
TRBV11-3	many	TRBJ2-2	-	CASGRGGTGELFF
TRBV19	-	TRBJ2-2	TRBD2	CASRLAGAGRGTGELFF